A single sample gave rise to the 28 T cell receptor beta chains below, sequenced in a study of metastatic and nonmetastatic thyroid tumors. Thyroid surgery took place with no prior treatment in any patient. TCRdb reprocessed the PCR reads using MiXCR. The repertoire holds some 7,700 clones, with 32% as singletons. What was sequenced was tumor tissue. The receptors originated from a female donor with papillary thyroid cancer or a benign thyroid nodule (not recorded which). Some clones in this sample may be carry-over from other donors' samples.

A few counts support this clone. The chain uses TRBV6-1 and TRBJ2-7; no clear D. This CDR3 has 15 amino acids. Germline V lookup: CDR1 MNHNS, CDR2 SASEGT. V lost 1 base and J 3 bases, leaving 13 bases between the germline ends. In DNA form, the CDR3 reads TGTGCCAGCAGTGAAGTTCCTCCTAATTACTACGAGCAGTACTTC. It codes for CASSEVPPNYYEQYF.

This clone was seen only a few times. A much larger clone lies a single base off, so this may be a read error. The chain links TRBV5-1 to TRBJ2-1, with TRBD2 as a possible D gene (7 bases). The germline gives CDR1 SGHRS, CDR2 YFSETQ. The CDR3 is 16 amino acids. Trimming took off 8 bases at V and 7 bases at J, with 25 bases between the two ends. The CDR3 DNA reads TGCGCCAGGAGCCTCCCCGGTAGGGGGGAGGGAAATGAGCAGTTCTTC. This sequence encodes CARSLPGRGEGNEQFF.

This clone is labeled as medium-sized (0.01 to 0.1%). The J gene is TRBJ2-3, the V gene TRBV28; D call uncertain. Trimming pared 3 bases from V and 1 base from J, leaving 17 bases between. The CDR3 sequence is 17 residues long. The germline V gene encodes CDR1 MDHEN and CDR2 SYDVKM. CDR3 DNA sequence: TGTGCCAGCAGTTTTTCCTGGGAACGAAGTGGCACAGATACGCAGTATTTT. This encodes CASSFSWERSGTDTQYF.

By frequency in the sample, this clone is large. V is TRBV5-4 and J is TRBJ2-2; the D gene is possibly TRBD2 (5 bases). Between the trimmed V and J ends, which lost 4 bases and 6 bases, there was a span of 16 bases. The CDR3 is 15 amino acids. The germline CDR1 and CDR2 sequences are SGHNT and YYREEE (reference sequence). The chain's CDR3 is CASSPRERAPGELFF. For the CDR3, the DNA is TGTGCCAGCAGCCCGAGGGAACGGGCCCCCGGGGAGCTGTTTTTT.

This clone is medium-sized in the sample. This chain joins TRBV2 and TRBJ2-7; D unclear. Germline V gene data show CDR1 as SNHLY and CDR2 as FYNNEI. Trimming left V 2 bases short and J 7 bases short, with 12 bases between. This CDR3 region has 13 residues. The CDR3 nucleotides read TGTGCCAGCAGTGAAAACCGACTCCAAGAGCAGTACTTC. Protein product: CASSENRLQEQYF.

This clone was detected a few times. The V call is TRBV24-1, the J call TRBJ2-3; 7 bases are a match to TRBD1. Unmatched junction bases numbered 10, after V lost 5 bases and J lost 3 bases. The CDR3 extends over 16 amino acids. CDR1 KGHDR and CDR2 SFDVKD come from the germline V gene. CDR3 sequence reads: CATSGGRQGATDTQYF. CDR3 DNA sequence: TGTGCCACCAGTGGCGGTAGACAGGGTGCGACAGATACGCAGTATTTT.

There are a few counts of this clone. J is TRBJ1-2 and V is TRBV28; maybe TRBD1 (6 bases). This CDR3 region has 13 residues. Germline loops: CDR1 MDHEN, CDR2 SYDVKM. Trimming pared 5 bases from V and 2 bases from J, leaving 9 bases between. CDR3 amino acids: CASSTGRNYGYTF. DNA of the CDR3: TGTGCCAGCAGTACAGGGCGGAACTATGGCTACACCTTC.

This clone was recorded many times. This CDR3 is also generated by other DNA sequences in the sample. The chain links TRBV10-3 to TRBJ2-1; the D gene is possibly TRBD1 (6 bases). Germline-derived CDR1 and CDR2 are ENHRY and SYGVKD. This CDR3 is built from 14 residues. Trimming pared 4 bases from V and 5 bases from J, leaving 12 bases between. The CDR3 protein is CAISVEDRHNEQFF. CDR3 bases: TGTGCCATCAGTGTAGAGGACAGACACAATGAGCAGTTCTTC.

The chain has TRBV6-1 and TRBJ1-2; D gene ambiguous. The CDR3 consists of 13 residues. Germline V gene sequence: CDR1 MNHNS, CDR2 SASEGT. Deletions cut 4 bases from V and 6 bases from J, with 12 bases between. The CDR3 DNA follows: TGTGCCAGCAGTGTCCGGGAGCATCATGGCTACACCTTC. Amino acid sequence: CASSVREHHGYTF.

The chain uses TRBV19 and TRBJ1-2; possibly TRBD1 for D (5 bases). This CDR3 has 15 residues. Trimming pared 3 bases from V and 7 bases from J, leaving 18 bases between. Germline lookup yields CDR1 LNHDA and CDR2 SQIVND (reference sequence). Here the CDR3 reads CASSIGTAWEGGYTF. In DNA form, the CDR3 reads TGTGCCAGTAGTATCGGGACGGCGTGGGAGGGTGGCTACACCTTC.

The chain combines TRBV19 with TRBJ2-2; 10 nucleotides match TRBD1. CDR3 size: 18 residues. V was clipped by 6 bases and J by 2 bases; unmatched bases: 12. Germline V CDR1 and CDR2: LNHDA, SQIVND (reference sequence). In nucleotides, the CDR3 is TGTGCCAGTAGCCTAACTTCCGGGACAGGGGCTAACACCGGGGAGCTGTTTTTT. It is translated as CASSLTSGTGANTGELFF.

The chain joins TRBV19 to TRBJ2-2, with a possible D match to TRBD1 (6 bases). The length of the CDR3 is 14 residues. From germline, CDR1 is LNHDA and CDR2 SQIVND (reference sequence). Trimming removed 9 bases from V and 3 bases from J, with 14 bases in between. The CDR3 protein is CASGGQRHTGELFF. As DNA, the CDR3 is TGTGCCAGCGGAGGACAGAGGCACACCGGGGAGCTGTTTTTT.

This clone occurred many times. Being one base from a much bigger clone, this may be a read error. The V gene is TRBV2, the J gene TRBJ2-1; tentatively, D is TRBD1 or TRBD2 (5 bases each). The CDR3 has 13 amino acids. The V end was cut by 0 bases, the J end by 12 bases, with 12 bases between. The germline V gene has CDR1 SNHLY and CDR2 FYNNEI. This CDR3 is CASSEALRGGQFF. DNA for the CDR3: TGTGCCAGCAGTGAAGCGCTTCGTGGGGGGCAGTTCTTC.

The CDR3 region has the DNA TGTGCCAGCAGCTTGTACGCAGGGCCCTCGTTCAATTCACCCCTCCACTTT. It specifies CASSLYAGPSFNSPLHF. V usage is TRBV5-5 and J usage is TRBJ1-6; TRBD1 might be the D (5 bases). V was shortened by 1 base and J by 7 bases, with 18 bases between the two germline ends. Per germline, CDR1 SGHKS and CDR2 YYEKEE (reference sequence). The CDR3 spans 17 residues. Drawing the rest from reference TRBV5-5 and TRBJ1-6, the complete variable domain is DAGVTQSPTHLIKTRGQQVTLRCSPISGHKSVSWYQQVLGQGPQFIFQYYEKEERGRGNFPDRFSARQFPNYSSELNVNALLLGDSALYLCASSLYAGPSFNSPLHFGNGTRLTVT.

The sample holds a few counts of this clone. The chain has TRBV28 and TRBJ2-1; 8 nucleotides align to TRBD2. Germline V CDR1 and CDR2: MDHEN, SYDVKM. After removal of 3 bases from V and 0 bases from J, the junction contained 7 bases not matched to a gene. This CDR3 has 17 amino acids. This CDR3 is CASSFLLADSSYNEQFF. The CDR3 coding sequence is TGTGCCAGCAGTTTTTTACTAGCGGACAGCTCCTACAATGAGCAGTTCTTC.

This clone was observed a few times. The chain has TRBV10-2 and TRBJ2-1; no reliable D call. Germline V gives CDR1 WSHSY, CDR2 SAAADI. This CDR3 comprises 11 residues. V was shortened by 6 bases and J by 9 bases, with 9 bases between the two germline ends. The CDR3 is CASSHLGEQFF. The DNA for the CDR3 is TGCGCCAGCAGCCACTTAGGTGAGCAGTTCTTC.

This chain joins TRBV6-2 or TRBV6-3 and TRBJ2-3, with 11 bases aligning to TRBD2. The germline V gene encodes CDR1 MNHEY and CDR2 SVGEGT. Losses at the gene ends were 2 bases for V and 2 bases for J; bases not matched to a gene: 12. The CDR3 loop spans 19 amino acids. The CDR3, as DNA: TGTGCCAGCAGTTACCCTTCTGTTGGGACTAGCGGAGACACAGATACGCAGTATTTT. Translation: CASSYPSVGTSGDTDTQYF.

In this sample, this clone turned up many times. The chain carries TRBV7-9 and TRBJ1-4; D gene uncertain. The CDR3 loop spans 14 amino acids. Per germline, CDR1 SEHNR and CDR2 FQNEAQ (reference sequence). V was trimmed by 2 bases and J by 8 bases, leaving 12 bases between them. CDR3 amino acids: CASSLSALGEKLFF. CDR3 bases: TGTGCCAGCAGCTTATCGGCCCTGGGGGAAAAACTGTTTTTT.

The genes are TRBV6-4 and TRBJ2-7; weak D call: TRBD1 (6 bases). Trimming cost V 6 bases and J 6 bases, with 18 bases left between them. The CDR3 is 14 residues long. Germline values: CDR1 MRHNA, CDR2 SNTAGT. CDR3 loop: CASSLYMGAGEQYF. The CDR3 bases are TGTGCCAGCAGCCTTTACATGGGGGCGGGCGAGCAGTACTTC.

This rearrangement joins TRBV4-3 to TRBJ1-6; the D gene is possibly TRBD1 (6 bases). V was shortened by 4 bases and J by 5 bases, with 15 bases between the two germline ends. The CDR3 totals 16 residues. Germline CDR1 LGHNA, CDR2 YSLEER. CDR3 nucleotide sequence: TGCGCCAGCAGCCCCCATAGGACAGAAAATAATTCACCCCTCCACTTT. Translated: CASSPHRTENNSPLHF.

The sample holds many counts of this clone. V gene TRBV28 combines with J gene TRBJ2-7, with 9 bases lining up with TRBD1. Per the germline V gene, CDR1 is MDHEN and CDR2 is SYDVKM. The CDR3 is made up of 14 amino acids. Germline trimming cut 3 bases from V and 6 bases from J; bases unmatched to any gene: 6. CDR3 sequence: CASSFGQGRAEQYF. The DNA of the CDR3 is TGTGCCAGCAGTTTCGGACAGGGGAGGGCCGAGCAGTACTTC.

As to this clone: The same CDR3 is also encoded by other DNA sequences in this sample. CDR3 sequence (DNA): TGTGCCAGCAGCCTGGTCTCTTACGAGCAGTACTTC. This sequence encodes CASSLVSYEQYF. V and J are TRBV7-3 and TRBJ2-7; D uncertain. The CDR3 totals 12 residues. Germline V lookup: CDR1 SGHTA, CDR2 FQGTGA. The V end lost 5 bases, the J end lost 4 bases, and 9 bases lay between the germline ends.

In its sample, this clone ranks as medium-sized (0.01 to 0.1%). This chain joins TRBV6-1 and TRBJ2-2, with TRBD2 matching 8 bases. V lost 5 bases to trimming and J lost 3 bases; unmatched junction nucleotides: 5. The CDR3 length is 15 residues. Germline V gene data show CDR1 as MNHNS and CDR2 as SASEGT. The CDR3 spells CASSQGAGDTGELFF. The CDR3 nucleotides read TGTGCCAGCAGTCAGGGAGCGGGAGACACCGGGGAGCTGTTTTTT.

The chain employs TRBV19 and TRBJ1-5; 12 bases are a match to TRBD1. Germline assignment: CDR1 LNHDA and CDR2 SQIVND (reference sequence). Trimming at V came to 3 bases and at J to 7 bases, leaving 4 bases not matched to a gene. CDR3 length: 15 residues. The chain's CDR3 is CASSMGQGAAQPQHF. In nucleotides, the CDR3 is TGTGCCAGTAGTATGGGACAGGGGGCCGCACAGCCCCAGCATTTT.

This sequence joins TRBV6-2 or TRBV6-3 and TRBJ2-5, with D possibly TRBD1 on 6 matching bases. CDR3 length: 15 amino acids. The V gene's germline CDR1 is MNHEY and CDR2 SVGEGT. Trimming cost V 7 bases and J 7 bases, with 22 bases left between them. CDR3 residues: CASTLTQGRRGTQYF. The CDR3 nucleotides read TGTGCCAGCACCCTTACCCAGGGGCGCAGGGGGACCCAGTACTTC.

The rearrangement uses TRBV3-1 and TRBJ1-4; D gene unclear. Trimming shortened V by 1 base and J by 7 bases, and 7 bases separated the two germline ends. This CDR3 has 13 residues. Germline values: CDR1 LGHDT, CDR2 YNNKEL (reference sequence). CDR3 bases: TGTGCCAGCAGCCAAGCGCCCATTGAAAAACTGTTTTTT. This codes for CASSQAPIEKLFF.

By share, this clone counts as medium-sized. The CDR3 protein is CSARAGTGGYGYTF. The CDR3, as DNA: TGCAGTGCTAGAGCCGGGACAGGGGGCTATGGCTACACCTTC. The V gene is TRBV20-1, the J gene TRBJ1-2; 11 nucleotides line up with TRBD1. Germline CDR1 is DFQATT and CDR2 is SNEGSKA (reference sequence). The V segment lost 1 base and the J segment 4 bases; nucleotides outside the gene matches: 2. This CDR3 is 14 amino acids long.

The chain combines TRBV5-4 with TRBJ2-7; TRBD1 might be the D (5 bases). The CDR3 covers 14 residues. CDR1 and CDR2 (germline): SGHNT, YYREEE (reference sequence). Trimming removed 0 bases at V and 3 bases at J, with 10 bases between. The CDR3, as DNA: TGTGCCAGCAGCTTGGGGTCACAGGACTACGAGCAGTACTTC. Residues: CASSLGSQDYEQYF.